This TCR beta chain comes out of a study of T cells in Graves' hyperthyroidism and ophthalmopathy (dated by TCRdb to the late 2010s). Regarding the research as a whole: A discovery cohort of about a hundred patients, 43 with Graves' ophthalmopathy and more than 55 with stable Graves' hyperthyroidism, was used to find distinguishing TCR V-J signatures. An independent validation cohort of around 20 hyperthyroidism patients and approximately 15 patients who later progressed to ophthalmopathy tested prospective prediction of ophthalmopathy. The roughly 100 discovery patients were randomly divided into training and test sets at a 7:3 ratio. The study also compared thyroid tissue and blood T-cell repertoires from a handful of Graves' hyperthyroidism patients. After blood sampling, hyperthyroidism patients were treated with methimazole at a starting dose of 30 mg daily, and ophthalmopathy patients were treated with high-dose intravenous methylprednisolone. According to the paper, TCR Vbeta CDR3 sequencing was carried out on 120 to 150 peripheral blood samples, which came from fewer than 50 ophthalmopathy, roughly 75 hyperthyroidism and approximately 17 progressor patients.

General conclusions and limits of the study: In validation, progression to ophthalmopathy was predicted by the model with about 70% sensitivity and roughly 72% specificity, a median of 6.5 months before onset. Ophthalmopathy was separated from stable hyperthyroidism by a 13 V-J signature model, with about 88% sensitivity and approximately 81% specificity obtained in cross-validation and 80%/75% obtained in testing. Sample size was not statistically predetermined, and investigators were not blinded to group allocation. Blood samples also contained most of the expanded thyroid clonotypes (frequency above 0.001), which suggests that blood repertoires may reflect thyroid immune responses.

Graves' hyperthyroidism was defined as stable when no progression to ophthalmopathy occurred over 18 months of follow-up. The hyperthyroidism patients were between 18 and 65 years old and newly diagnosed, with a disease duration of less than 2 months. Patients with uncontrolled infections, other autoimmune diseases, pregnancy or lactation were excluded. Diagnoses were based on clinical symptoms, serum thyroxine and TRAb, thyroid ultrasound and orbital computed tomography. Trizol reagent was used to extract total RNA, and RNA quality was then checked on an Agilent 2100 Bioanalyzer. Reading from cysteine to phenylalanine, the CDR3 counts 11 amino acids. Of all the DNA, just the CDR3 is kept, 33 bases in frame from base 1. Cut back by 3 bases and 16 bases, the V and J ends lie 13 bases apart. The germline V gene encodes CDR1 SGHTA and CDR2 FQGNSA. Amplification of TCR beta CDR3 regions was carried out from RNA transcripts. For the first round of RT-PCR on the TCR CDR3, the HTBI primer set was used together with the Qiagen OneStep RT-PCR kit. A second multiplex PCR round built the libraries, followed by size selection and purification. Sequencing of the libraries was done on an Illumina HiSeq2000 using paired-end 100 bp reads. The study's processing was this. SOAPnuke was used to process the raw data, removing reads that contained adapters or uncalled bases, had a mean Phred below 15, or lacked an exact match to the constant primer or identifier. High-quality paired reads were merged using COPE v1.2.5, and each unique nucleotide sequence was defined as a clonotype. MiTCR v1.1 was used to align clonotypes to the IMGT TRBV, TRBD and TRBJ reference segments. Analysis was restricted to V-J combinations with a frequency above 0.0001, which covered roughly 99% of repertoires. The TCS score was defined as F50 (clonal expansion) divided by E x V (chaos), with BLOSUM62-based TCRdist calculated between CDR3 peptides within each V-J. Welch's t-statistics and random forest reduced several hundred V-J features to 13, which were used in a naive Bayes classifier (R e1071). The similarity between thyroid and blood repertoires was quantified using the Morisita-Horn index. The raw public reads went through TCRdb reprocessing: fastp at Q25, MiXCR clone calling, in-frame beta chains kept. Rows matching on CDR3 protein sequence are summarized as one entry with the most common DNA and genes. Here the V and J calls rest on TCRdb's processing, not on the authors' analysis. The sample table lists fewer than 750,000 distinct CDR3 sequences, about 43% of them with a count of one. The ten biggest clones cover about 7.8% of the sample.

Remarks on this clonotype: Its recognized antigen is unknown. No base qualities exist here, and no much larger clone lies one base off it.

This chain joins TRBV7-2 to TRBJ1-5; TRBD1 could be the D gene, as 5 bases match. The sample comprised peripheral blood or thyroid tissue (not recorded which). The sequence came from a woman aged 18-29 years with Graves' hyperthyroidism. The sequenced DNA is TGTGCCAGCAGCTTCGACAGAAGGGGTCATTTT. Its translation reads: CASSFDRRGHF.